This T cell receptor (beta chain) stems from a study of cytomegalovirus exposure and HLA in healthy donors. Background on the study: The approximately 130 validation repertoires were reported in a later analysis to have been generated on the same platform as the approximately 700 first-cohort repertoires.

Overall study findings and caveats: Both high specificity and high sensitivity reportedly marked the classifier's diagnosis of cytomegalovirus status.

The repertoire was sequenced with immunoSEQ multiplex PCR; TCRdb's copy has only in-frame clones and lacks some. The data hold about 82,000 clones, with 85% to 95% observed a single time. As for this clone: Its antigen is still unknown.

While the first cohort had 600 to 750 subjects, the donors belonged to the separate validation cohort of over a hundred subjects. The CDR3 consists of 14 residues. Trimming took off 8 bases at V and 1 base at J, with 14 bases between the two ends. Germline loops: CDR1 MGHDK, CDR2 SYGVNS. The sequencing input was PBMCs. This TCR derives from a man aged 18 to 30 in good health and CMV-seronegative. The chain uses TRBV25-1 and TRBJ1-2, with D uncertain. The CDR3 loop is CASLPTEINYGYTF. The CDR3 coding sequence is TGTGCCAGCCTCCCGACGGAGATTAACTATGGCTACACCTTC.